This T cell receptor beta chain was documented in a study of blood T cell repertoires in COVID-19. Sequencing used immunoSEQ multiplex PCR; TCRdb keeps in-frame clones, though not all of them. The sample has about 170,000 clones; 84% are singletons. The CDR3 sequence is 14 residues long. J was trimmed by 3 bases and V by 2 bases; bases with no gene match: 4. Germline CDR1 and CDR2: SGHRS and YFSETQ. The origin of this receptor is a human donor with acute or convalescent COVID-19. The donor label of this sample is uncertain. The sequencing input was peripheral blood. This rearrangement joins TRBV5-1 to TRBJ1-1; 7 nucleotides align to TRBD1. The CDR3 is CASSFAQGDTEAFF. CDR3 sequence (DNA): TGCGCCAGCAGCTTTGCGCAGGGGGACACTGAAGCTTTCTTT.